One and the same sample provided the 32 T cell receptor beta chains below, sequenced in a study of cytomegalovirus exposure and HLA in healthy donors. The PCR used 60 Vbeta and 13 Jbeta primers. Assay: immunoSEQ multiplex PCR; the TCRdb copy retains only in-frame clones and omits some. This sample has around 210,000 clones, with around four fifths found just once. Material for sequencing was PBMCs. The origin of the receptors is a boy younger than 18 in good health and CMV-seronegative.

The rearrangement links TRBV18 to TRBJ2-1, with 7 bases aligning to TRBD2. The CDR3 is 15 amino acids. Trimming removed 0 bases from V and 4 bases from J; junction bases left unmatched: 3. The germline gives CDR1 KGHSH, CDR2 LQKENI. CDR3: CASSPPGLDYNEQFF. In DNA form, the CDR3 reads TGTGCCAGCTCACCACCCGGACTAGATTACAATGAGCAGTTCTTC.

Only a few counts were recorded for this clone. The J gene is TRBJ1-5, the V gene TRBV11-3, with 7 bases that match TRBD1. V lost 0 bases and J lost 5; bases outside the gene matches: 19. The CDR3 contains 20 residues. The germline V gene encodes CDR1 SGHNT and CDR2 YENEEA. The chain's CDR3 is CASSLEGLSDRAGFHQPQHF. DNA for the CDR3: TGTGCCAGCAGCTTAGAAGGCTTATCCGACAGGGCAGGATTTCATCAGCCCCAGCATTTT.

V usage is TRBV5-6 and J usage is TRBJ1-4; D possibly corresponds to TRBD1 (6 bases). Germline V lookup: CDR1 SGHDT, CDR2 YYEEEE. This CDR3 region has 15 residues. The V end was cut by 3 bases, the J end by 10 bases, with 19 bases between. This CDR3 reads CASSSAVQGPGKLFF. DNA for the CDR3: TGTGCCAGCAGCTCAGCTGTACAGGGCCCGGGAAAACTGTTTTTT.

The chain joins TRBV5-1 to TRBJ2-3, with a possible D match to TRBD1 (5 bases). The CDR3 runs to 14 residues. Germline V gene sequence: CDR1 SGHRS, CDR2 YFSETQ. Trimming removed 3 bases at V and 2 bases at J, with 10 bases between. CDR3 bases: TGCGCCAGCAGCTCGACAGTACACACAGATACGCAGTATTTT. It specifies CASSSTVHTDTQYF.

There are a few counts of this clone. The rearrangement joins TRBV30 to TRBJ2-7, with no clear D. V lost 0 bases to trimming and J lost 9 bases, with 15 bases between them. Germline CDR1 reads GTSNPN; CDR2 reads SVGIG (reference sequence). CDR3 size: 13 residues. The CDR3 nucleotides are TGTGCCTGGAGTGTACGAACCCAGGTCGGGCAGTACTTC. It yields the protein CAWSVRTQVGQYF.

CDR3 bases: TGTGCCACCAGCAGGGGCGGCAGGGTGCTATATGGCTACACCTTC. Translating gives CATSRGGRVLYGYTF. The chain is built from TRBV15 and TRBJ1-2; D is possibly TRBD1 (5 bases). V was shortened by 3 bases and J by 5 bases, with 16 bases between the two germline ends. Germline-derived CDR1 and CDR2 are LNHNV and YYDKDF (reference sequence). The CDR3 contains 15 residues.

The genes are TRBV5-1 and TRBJ2-5; 8 bases agree with TRBD2. The junction had 7 bases not matched to a gene; V was cut back by 0 bases and J by 3 bases. This CDR3 is built from 16 residues. The V gene's germline CDR1 is SGHRS and CDR2 YFSETQ. Here the CDR3 reads CASSLVPGLAEETQYF. In DNA, the CDR3 is TGCGCCAGCAGCTTGGTTCCCGGACTAGCAGAAGAGACCCAGTACTTC.

This clone appeared a single time. One end of the junction varies from germline; a read error may be responsible. In the same sample, other DNA sequences code for this CDR3. The J gene is TRBJ2-7, the V gene TRBV9, with TRBD2 matching 12 bases. Per germline, CDR1 SGDLS and CDR2 YYNGEE. There are 16 residues in the CDR3. CDR3: CASSLSAGLAGYEQYF. The CDR3 bases are TGCGCCAGCAGCCTTAGCGCAGGACTAGCGGGATACGAGCAGTACTTC.

Of note for this clone: At the DNA level, this CDR3 is encoded by other sequences in the same sample as well. CDR3 loop: CASSLDSNYGYTF. CDR3 nucleotides: TGTGCCAGCAGTTTAGACAGTAACTATGGCTACACCTTC. The J gene is TRBJ1-2, the V gene TRBV27, with D possibly TRBD1 on 5 matching bases. Germline assignment: CDR1 MNHEY and CDR2 SMNVEV (reference sequence). CDR3 length: 13 amino acids. The ends were cut back, 2 bases at V and 1 base at J, with 5 bases in the middle.

V is TRBV18 and J is TRBJ1-1, with TRBD1 matching 7 bases. J gave up 5 bases and V 4 bases, and 4 bases lay outside the gene matches. The CDR3 runs to 13 residues. The germline gives CDR1 KGHSH, CDR2 LQKENI. The CDR3 sequence: CASSLPGQTEAFF. The CDR3 DNA is TGTGCCAGCTCACTGCCGGGACAGACTGAAGCTTTCTTT.

This clone was seen a few times. This chain connects TRBV20-1 to TRBJ2-3; no definite D call. Germline V gene lookup returns CDR1 DFQATT and CDR2 SNEGSKA (reference sequence). V was pared by 4 bases and J by 4 bases, with 3 bases between. The CDR3 runs to 10 residues. Written as DNA, the CDR3 is TGCAGTGCTACTGCAGATACGCAGTATTTT. It is translated as CSATADTQYF.

The rearrangement joins TRBV15 to TRBJ2-5, with 8 nucleotides matching TRBD1. After removal of 8 bases from V and 5 bases from J, the junction contained 16 bases not matched to a gene. Germline V gives CDR1 LNHNV, CDR2 YYDKDF (reference sequence). There are 16 residues in the CDR3. Here the CDR3 DNA reads TGTGCCACCGACCGGGCATACACAGGGGGGCGGGAGACCCAGTACTTC. Protein product: CATDRAYTGGRETQYF.

The genes are TRBV27 and TRBJ1-5; possible D gene TRBD1, 5 bases. Trimming removed 8 bases from V and 2 bases from J, with 10 bases in between. The CDR3 extends over 13 amino acids. Germline CDR1 reads MNHEY; CDR2 reads SMNVEV (reference sequence). CDR3 sequence: CASRDSGNQPQHF. In nucleotides, the CDR3 is TGTGCCAGCCGAGACAGTGGCAATCAGCCCCAGCATTTT.

V gene TRBV11-3 combines with J gene TRBJ2-7; 10 bases are shared with TRBD1. Germline V gene lookup returns CDR1 SGHNT and CDR2 YENEEA. The V segment lost 5 bases and the J segment 5 bases; nucleotides outside the gene matches: 6. The CDR3 is 14 residues long. CDR3 sequence reads: CASSGGQGFHEQYF. In DNA, the CDR3 is TGTGCCAGCAGCGGGGGACAGGGGTTCCACGAGCAGTACTTC.

The chain couples TRBV5-1 to TRBJ1-2; a possible D gene is TRBD1 (5 bases). There are 13 residues in the CDR3. V lost 0 bases and J lost 6, with 9 bases in between. The V gene's germline CDR1 is SGHRS and CDR2 YFSETQ. CDR3 amino acids: CASSLERGHGYTF. The DNA of the CDR3 is TGCGCCAGCAGCTTGGAAAGGGGCCATGGCTACACCTTC.

The V gene is TRBV5-1, the J gene TRBJ1-6, with TRBD1 as a possible D gene (5 bases). Germline CDR1 SGHRS, CDR2 YFSETQ. The V gene lost 0 bases and the J gene lost 9 bases, with 13 bases spanning the gap. The CDR3 is 15 amino acids. The CDR3 nucleotides are TGCGCCAGCAGCTTGGACAGGTTTTCTGGTTCACCCCTCCACTTT. The encoded protein is CASSLDRFSGSPLHF.

The gene calls are TRBV5-4 and TRBJ1-1; 8 bases align to TRBD1. The CDR3 is 14 residues long. Germline CDR1 reads SGHNT; CDR2 reads YYREEE (reference sequence). V shed 5 bases, J shed 2 bases, and the junction held 5 bases outside the gene matches. The CDR3 region is CASRPDRGNTEAFF. CDR3 in DNA: TGTGCCAGCAGACCCGACAGGGGCAACACTGAAGCTTTCTTT. The entire variable domain, with the rest obtained from reference TRBV5-4 and TRBJ1-1, is as follows: ETGVTQSPTHLIKTRGQQVTLRCSSQSGHNTVSWYQQALGQGPQFIFQYYREEENGRGNFPPRFSGLQFPNYSSELNVNALELDDSALYLCASRPDRGNTEAFFGQGTRLTVV.

The genes are TRBV27 and TRBJ2-7; TRBD1 matches 11 bases. Germline CDR1 and CDR2: MNHEY and SMNVEV (reference sequence). The CDR3 is 14 amino acids. V gave up 4 bases and J gave up 4 bases; unmatched junction bases: 3. The CDR3 DNA is TGTGCCAGCAGTTCCCGGGACAGGGGGTACGAGCAGTACTTC. This gives the protein CASSSRDRGYEQYF.

The chain joins TRBV5-1 to TRBJ2-5; weak D call: TRBD2 (6 bases). The V gene's germline CDR1 is SGHRS and CDR2 YFSETQ. V was trimmed by 4 bases and J by 3 bases, leaving 13 bases between them. The CDR3 extends over 14 amino acids. CDR3 loop: CASSPGGGEETQYF. The CDR3 DNA reads as TGCGCCAGCAGCCCTGGCGGAGGGGAAGAGACCCAGTACTTC.

CDR3 in amino acids: CASPGQGRTDTQYF. CDR3 sequence (DNA): TGTGCCAGCCCGGGACAGGGGCGCACAGATACGCAGTATTTT. V gene TRBV7-9 combines with J gene TRBJ2-3; 10 nucleotides align to TRBD1. Germline loops: CDR1 SEHNR, CDR2 FQNEAQ (reference sequence). This CDR3 is 14 amino acids long. V lost 8 bases and J lost 1; bases outside the gene matches: 3.

The genes are TRBV11-3 and TRBJ2-1, with D tentatively TRBD1 (5 bases). The germline V gene has CDR1 SGHNT and CDR2 YENEEA. Trimming stripped 1 base from V and 4 bases from J, with 5 bases between. The CDR3 spans 13 residues. The CDR3 loop reads CASSLAGYNEQFF. CDR3 coding DNA: TGTGCCAGCAGCTTAGCAGGGTACAATGAGCAGTTCTTC.

The rearrangement uses TRBV5-4 and TRBJ1-1; tentative D call: TRBD1 (6 bases). From germline, CDR1 is SGHNT and CDR2 YYREEE (reference sequence). The CDR3 covers 13 residues. Trimming stripped 2 bases from V and 4 bases from J, with 9 bases between. As DNA, the CDR3 is TGTGCCAGCAGCTTCTTGACAGGCACTGAAGCTTTCTTT. This encodes CASSFLTGTEAFF.

Only a few counts were recorded for this clone. This sequence joins TRBV9 and TRBJ2-2, with a possible D match to TRBD2 (6 bases). The germline V gene has CDR1 SGDLS and CDR2 YYNGEE. Deletions cut 3 bases from V and 9 bases from J, with 18 bases between. The CDR3 runs 15 residues. Here the CDR3 reads CASSAPGTRRRELFF. Written as DNA, the CDR3 is TGTGCCAGCAGCGCACCCGGGACTCGAAGGCGGGAGCTGTTTTTT.

The chain has TRBV19 and TRBJ2-5; D is unresolved. Trimming removed 3 bases at V and 0 bases at J, with 5 bases between. CDR3 length: 13 amino acids. The germline V gene has CDR1 LNHDA and CDR2 SQIVND (reference sequence). The CDR3 DNA follows: TGTGCCAGTAGTATCAGTTACCAAGAGACCCAGTACTTC. This sequence encodes CASSISYQETQYF. Full variable domain (rest looked up from reference TRBV19 and TRBJ2-5): DGGITQSPKYLFRKEGQNVTLSCEQNLNHDAMYWYRQDPGQGLRLIYYSQIVNDFQKGDIAEGYSVSREKKESFPLTVTSAQKNPTAFYLCASSISYQETQYFGPGTRLLVL.

This sequence joins TRBV11-1 and TRBJ1-3, with D uncertain. Per germline, CDR1 SGHAT and CDR2 FQDESV (reference sequence). This CDR3 spans 13 amino acids. V lost 4 bases, J lost 3 bases, and 7 bases lay in between. The DNA of the CDR3 is TGTGCCAGCAGCTCCAACAGTGGAAACACCATATATTTT. It yields the protein CASSSNSGNTIYF.

The V gene is TRBV5-4, the J gene TRBJ2-2, with 10 bases identical to TRBD1. J was trimmed by 7 bases and V by 4 bases; bases with no gene match: 13. Germline-derived CDR1 and CDR2 are SGHNT and YYREEE (reference sequence). The CDR3 is 17 amino acids. This CDR3 is CASSPTTGGAVGGELFF. In DNA, the CDR3 is TGTGCCAGCAGCCCGACGACAGGGGGCGCAGTAGGCGGGGAGCTGTTTTTT.

This clone was counted between two and nine times. This rearrangement joins TRBV12-5 to TRBJ2-2; D is ambiguous. This CDR3 is built from 12 residues. Between the trimmed V and J ends, which lost 5 bases and 3 bases, there was a span of 4 bases. From germline, CDR1 is LGHNT and CDR2 FRNRAP. DNA for the CDR3: TGTGCTAGTGGTCATGACACCGGGGAGCTGTTTTTT. It specifies CASGHDTGELFF.

The chain couples TRBV21-1 to TRBJ1-1; no check of the table's D call, TRBD1, against the DNA was made. TRBV21-1 is noted as a pseudogene. This CDR3 has 13 amino acids. This CDR3 is CASTRETGYEAFF. CDR3 in DNA: TGTGCCAGCACCAGAGAGACAGGGTATGAAGCTTTCTTT.

The J gene is TRBJ1-4, the V gene TRBV6-1; 9 bases map to TRBD1. The trim removed 5 bases at V and 6 bases at J, leaving 7 bases unmatched. From germline, CDR1 is MNHNS and CDR2 SASEGT. CDR3 length: 15 amino acids. The CDR3 region is CASSPQGARDEKLFF. The CDR3 bases are TGTGCCAGCAGTCCACAGGGGGCTAGGGATGAAAAACTGTTTTTT.

This rearrangement joins TRBV6-5 to TRBJ1-1; TRBD1 is a possible D gene (5 bases). V was shortened by 5 bases and J by 6 bases, with 10 bases between the two germline ends. The germline V gene has CDR1 MNHEY and CDR2 SVGAGI. This CDR3 contains 12 residues. The CDR3 nucleotides are TGTGCCAGCAGTACCGGGGGACCTGAAGCTTTCTTT. Amino acids: CASSTGGPEAFF.

This clone occurred a few times. The chain uses TRBV27 and TRBJ1-1, with D possibly being TRBD1 (5 bases). This CDR3 comprises 15 residues. Germline-derived CDR1 and CDR2 are MNHEY and SMNVEV (reference sequence). V was shortened by 1 base and J by 1 base, with 10 bases between the two germline ends. Here the CDR3 DNA reads TGTGCCAGCAGTTTATTAGTTGGGGCGAACACTGAAGCTTTCTTT. It specifies CASSLLVGANTEAFF.

This clone was seen only a few times. This chain connects TRBV6-1 to TRBJ1-3; TRBD1 agrees at 9 bases. Trimming at V came to 5 bases and at J to 9 bases, leaving 5 bases not matched to a gene. The CDR3 totals 13 residues. Germline values: CDR1 MNHNS, CDR2 SASEGT. The CDR3 spells CASSPGTGTTIYF. CDR3 in DNA: TGTGCCAGCAGTCCTGGGACAGGGACCACCATATATTTT.